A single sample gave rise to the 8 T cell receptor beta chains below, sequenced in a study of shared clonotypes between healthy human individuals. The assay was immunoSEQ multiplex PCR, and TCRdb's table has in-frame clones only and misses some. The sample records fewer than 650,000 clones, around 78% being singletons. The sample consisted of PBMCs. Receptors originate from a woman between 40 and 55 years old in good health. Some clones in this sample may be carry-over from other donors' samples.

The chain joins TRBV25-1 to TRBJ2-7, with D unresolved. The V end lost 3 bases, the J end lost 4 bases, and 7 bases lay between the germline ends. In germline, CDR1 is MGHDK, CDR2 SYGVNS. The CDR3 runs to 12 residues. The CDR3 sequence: CASSDHGYEQYF. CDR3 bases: TGTGCCAGCAGTGATCATGGTTACGAGCAGTACTTC.

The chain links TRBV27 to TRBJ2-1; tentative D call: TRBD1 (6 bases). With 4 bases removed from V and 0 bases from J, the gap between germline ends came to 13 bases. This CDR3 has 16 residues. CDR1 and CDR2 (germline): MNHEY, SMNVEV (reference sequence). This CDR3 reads CASSSGTLGSYNEQFF. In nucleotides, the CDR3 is TGTGCCAGCAGTTCCGGGACACTAGGCTCCTACAATGAGCAGTTCTTC.

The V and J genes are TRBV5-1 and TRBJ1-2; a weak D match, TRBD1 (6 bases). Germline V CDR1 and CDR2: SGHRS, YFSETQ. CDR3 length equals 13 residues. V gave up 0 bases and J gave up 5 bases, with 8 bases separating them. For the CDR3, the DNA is TGCGCCAGCAGCTTGGCAGGGGAATATGGCTACACCTTC. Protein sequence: CASSLAGEYGYTF.

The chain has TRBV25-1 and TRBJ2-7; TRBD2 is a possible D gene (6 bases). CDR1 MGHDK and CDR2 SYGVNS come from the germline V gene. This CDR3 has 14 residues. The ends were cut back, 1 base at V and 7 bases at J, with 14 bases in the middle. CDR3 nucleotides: TGTGCCAGCAGTGAATTCGGGAGCCGAGTGGAGCAGTACTTC. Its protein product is CASSEFGSRVEQYF.

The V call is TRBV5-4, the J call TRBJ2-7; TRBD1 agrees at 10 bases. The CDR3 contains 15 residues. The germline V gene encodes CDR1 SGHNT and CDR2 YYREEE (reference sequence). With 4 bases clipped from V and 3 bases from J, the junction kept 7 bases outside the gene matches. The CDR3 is CASSPGQGPFYEQYF. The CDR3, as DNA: TGTGCCAGCAGCCCGGGACAGGGGCCTTTCTACGAGCAGTACTTC.

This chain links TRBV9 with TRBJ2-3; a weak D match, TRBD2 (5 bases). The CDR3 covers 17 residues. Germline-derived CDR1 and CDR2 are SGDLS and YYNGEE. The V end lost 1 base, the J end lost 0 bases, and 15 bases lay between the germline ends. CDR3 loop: CASSVSQTTFSTDTQYF. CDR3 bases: TGTGCCAGCAGCGTATCACAGACTACTTTTAGCACAGATACGCAGTATTTT.

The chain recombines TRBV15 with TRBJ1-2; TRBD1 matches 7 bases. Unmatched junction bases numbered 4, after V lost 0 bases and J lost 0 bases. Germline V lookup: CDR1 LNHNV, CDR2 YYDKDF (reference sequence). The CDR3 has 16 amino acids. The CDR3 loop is CATSRDRDSSNYGYTF. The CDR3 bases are TGTGCCACCAGCAGAGATAGGGACAGCTCTAACTATGGCTACACCTTC.

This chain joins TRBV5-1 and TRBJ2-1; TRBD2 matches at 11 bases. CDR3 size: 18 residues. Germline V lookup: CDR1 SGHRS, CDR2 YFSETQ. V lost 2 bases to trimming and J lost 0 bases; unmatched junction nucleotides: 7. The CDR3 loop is CASSFITSGGSSYNEQFF. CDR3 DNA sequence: TGCGCCAGCAGCTTTATAACTAGCGGGGGAAGCTCCTACAATGAGCAGTTCTTC.